This T cell receptor (beta chain) was found in a study of cytomegalovirus exposure and HLA in healthy donors. Germline V gene lookup returns CDR1 GTSNPN and CDR2 SVGIG (reference sequence). V gave up 3 bases and J gave up 6 bases, with 15 bases separating them. The CDR3 runs to 14 residues. The PCR had 60 Vbeta and 13 Jbeta primers. Here immunoSEQ multiplex PCR was the method, and the copy in TCRdb shows in-frame clones only, minus some. The profile shows 160,000 or so clones, 65% to 85% of them singletons. The rearrangement links TRBV30 to TRBJ2-1, with TRBD2 as a possible D gene (6 bases). Input material: PBMCs. This sequence originates from a male donor in good health and CMV-seropositive. CDR3 in amino acids: CAWSSGLATNEQFF. The CDR3 DNA is TGTGCCTGGAGCTCGGGCCTAGCGACCAATGAGCAGTTCTTC.